These 9 T cell receptor beta chains were all obtained from the same sample, sequenced in a study of glioma-infiltrating T cells. The iRepertoire nested amplicon-rescue multiplex PCR amplified TCR alpha and beta CDR3s from RNA. TCRdb reanalysed the multiplex PCR reads using MiXCR and keeps one entry per CDR3 protein. The sample has about 44,000 distinct CDR3 sequences, approximately 20% seen once. The specimen sequenced was glioma tissue, nonneoplastic brain tissue, or PBMCs (not recorded which). These receptors were collected from a human donor with low-grade glioma or glioblastoma, undergoing nonglioma brain surgery, or in good health (not recorded which).

The sample holds many counts of this clonotype. The chain employs TRBV2 and TRBJ2-5, with no clear D. Trimming removed 7 bases from V and 2 bases from J, with 11 bases in between. This CDR3 spans 13 amino acids. CDR1 and CDR2 (germline): SNHLY, FYNNEI. CDR3 in DNA: TGTGCCAGCAACTTGAGACGGCAAGAGACCCAGTACTTC. This encodes CASNLRRQETQYF.

This clonotype was picked up a small number of times. The chain couples TRBV19 to TRBJ1-5, with D perhaps matching TRBD1 (5 bases). The CDR3 totals 14 residues. V was pared by 5 bases and J by 1 base, with 9 bases between. Looked up from germline, CDR1 is LNHDA and CDR2 is SQIVND (reference sequence). The CDR3 DNA sequence: TGTGCCAGTAGTCCCGGGGGGAGCAATCAGCCCCAGCATTTT. Amino acids: CASSPGGSNQPQHF. Combining the CDR3 with reference TRBV19 and TRBJ1-5 gives the whole variable domain DGGITQSPKYLFRKEGQNVTLSCEQNLNHDAMYWYRQDPGQGLRLIYYSQIVNDFQKGDIAEGYSVSREKKESFPLTVTSAQKNPTAFYLCASSPGGSNQPQHFGDGTRLSIL.

The chain couples TRBV12-3 or TRBV12-4 to TRBJ1-6, with unresolved D. The V gene lost 2 bases and the J gene lost 6 bases, with 8 bases spanning the gap. The CDR3 is made up of 14 amino acids. The CDR3 spells CASSLLDRNSPLHF. For the CDR3, the DNA is TGTGCCAGCAGTTTATTGGACCGTAATTCACCCCTCCACTTT.

Many counts were recorded for this clonotype. The chain has TRBV29-1 and TRBJ2-3, with D uncertain. CDR1 and CDR2 (germline): SQVTM, ANQGSEA. V gave up 3 bases and J gave up 6 bases, with 13 bases separating them. The CDR3 length is 13 residues. CDR3 sequence: CSVEVSLRDTQYF. The CDR3 bases are TGCAGCGTTGAGGTCAGCCTAAGGGATACGCAGTATTTT.

This clonotype was counted between two and nine times. The V gene is TRBV11-2, the J gene TRBJ2-3; no firm D call. V was shortened by 3 bases and J by 2 bases, with 6 bases between the two germline ends. The CDR3 spans 13 residues. Germline V gene lookup returns CDR1 SGHAT and CDR2 FQNNGV. This CDR3 reads CASSLMDTDTQYF. The CDR3 DNA is TGTGCCAGCAGCTTGATGGACACAGATACGCAGTATTTT.

In this sample, this clonotype turned up many times. The V gene is TRBV6-2 or TRBV6-3, the J gene TRBJ1-2; a weak D match, TRBD1 (6 bases). In germline, CDR1 is MNHEY, CDR2 SVGEGT. The CDR3 extends over 15 amino acids. The ends were cut back, 0 bases at V and 7 bases at J, with 15 bases in the middle. CDR3 in DNA: TGTGCCAGCAGTTACTCTACCGGAGGGGGAGTTGGCTACACCTTC. It encodes CASSYSTGGGVGYTF.

This clonotype was counted ten times or more. The chain recombines TRBV6-1 with TRBJ1-1, with TRBD1 identical over 7 bases. The germline V gene encodes CDR1 MNHNS and CDR2 SASEGT. The V and J ends lost 5 bases and 4 bases, in that order; junction bases with no gene match: 7. This CDR3 comprises 14 residues. The CDR3 sequence is CASSHAGTATEAFF. The CDR3 nucleotides are TGTGCCAGCAGTCACGCTGGGACAGCCACTGAAGCTTTCTTT.

To note about this clonotype: It may be a read error: a sequence one base away is much more abundant. V is TRBV6-6 and J is TRBJ2-1, with 9 bases matching TRBD1. Germline V gene data show CDR1 as MNHNY and CDR2 as SVGAGI (reference sequence). Losses at the gene ends were 8 bases for V and 10 bases for J; bases not matched to a gene: 3. This CDR3 is built from 11 residues. CDR3 sequence: CASGQGYEQFF. The CDR3 DNA follows: TGTGCCAGCGGACAGGGGTACGAGCAGTTCTTC.

Relative to its sample, this clonotype is medium-sized (0.01 to 0.1%). CDR3 sequence: CASSFGGGGQPQHF. The CDR3 coding sequence is TGTGCCAGCAGTTTTGGAGGGGGTGGTCAGCCCCAGCATTTT. The rearrangement uses TRBV27 and TRBJ1-5; maybe TRBD1 (6 bases). V lost 3 bases, J lost 6 bases, and 12 bases lay in between. The germline V gene has CDR1 MNHEY and CDR2 SMNVEV (reference sequence). The CDR3 sequence is 14 residues long.